This is a list of T cell receptor beta chains from one sample in a study of blood T cell repertoires in COVID-19. TCRdb's copy holds only in-frame clones and misses some; the assay was immunoSEQ multiplex PCR. The profile covers around 330,000 clones, with 75% to 90% appearing a single time and about 5.2% taken by the ten largest. What was sequenced was PBMCs or T cells enriched from blood (not recorded which). Receptors were obtained from a man between 60 and 75 years old who had recovered from COVID-19. CDR3s include the opening cysteine and the closing phenylalanine or tryptophan. A D gene is named only where the DNA matches it firmly. Size is omitted from some rows. Given values are once, few, many or a class for expanded clones.

j_call | clone_size | v_call | d_call | cdr3_aa | cdr3_nt
TRBJ2-7 | - | TRBV28 | TRBD1 | CASSVRDSNYEQYF | TGTGCCAGCAGTGTCCGGGACAGCAACTACGAGCAGTACTTC
TRBJ2-7 | - | TRBV7-3 | - | CASSLSGPSSYEQYF | TGTGCCAGCAGCTTAAGCGGGCCAAGCTCCTACGAGCAGTACTTC
TRBJ2-1 | - | TRBV19 | TRBD1 | CASSIWTGEQFF | TGTGCCAGTAGTATTTGGACAGGCGAGCAGTTCTTC
TRBJ1-3 | - | TRBV4-3 | - | CASSLGHGNTIYF | TGCGCCAGCAGCCTGGGACACGGAAACACCATATATTTT
TRBJ2-7 | - | TRBV7-3 | TRBD2 | CASSLGGSPGYEQYF | TGTGCCAGCAGCTTAGGCGGGAGCCCCGGTTACGAGCAGTACTTC
TRBJ2-2 | once | TRBV9 | TRBD2 | CASSPGTSGRAGSGELFF | TGTGCCAGCAGCCCTGGGACTAGCGGGAGGGCCGGGTCCGGGGAGCTGTTTTTT
TRBJ2-7 | - | TRBV11-3 | - | CASSPRHGPYEQYF | TGTGCCAGCAGCCCCAGACACGGCCCCTACGAGCAGTACTTC
TRBJ1-1 | few | TRBV4-2 | TRBD1 | CASSQNTGVNTEAFF | TGTGCCAGCAGCCAAAATACAGGGGTGAACACTGAAGCTTTCTTT
TRBJ2-2 | - | TRBV5-4 | TRBD2 | CASNAGTRTGELFF | TGTGCCAGCAACGCCGGGACTAGGACCGGGGAGCTGTTTTTT
TRBJ1-1 | few | TRBV28 | - | CASSPGGIQSFTEAFF | TGTGCCAGCAGTCCCGGAGGAATCCAGAGTTTCACTGAAGCTTTCTTT
TRBJ1-1 | - | TRBV29-1 | TRBD1 | CSAATGGVRTEAFF | TGCAGCGCAGCTACAGGGGGCGTAAGGACTGAAGCTTTCTTT
TRBJ1-4 | - | TRBV18 | - | CASSRGVPTNEKLFF | TGTGCCAGCTCCCGCGGAGTTCCAACTAATGAAAAACTGTTTTTT
TRBJ1-2 | - | TRBV19 | - | CASSIIVAGPGYGYTF | TGTGCCAGTAGTATAATTGTCGCTGGGCCAGGATATGGCTACACCTTC
TRBJ1-2 | - | TRBV7-9 | TRBD1 | CASSLMGTGGNGYTF | TGTGCCAGCAGCTTAATGGGGACAGGGGGCAATGGCTACACCTTC
TRBJ1-1 | - | TRBV7-3 | TRBD1 | CASSATGGRVGNTEAFF | TGTGCCAGCAGCGCGACAGGGGGCCGGGTAGGGAACACTGAAGCTTTCTTT
TRBJ2-5 | - | TRBV7-2 | - | CASSFGGQLSETQYF | TGTGCCAGCAGCTTTGGCGGGCAACTTAGTGAGACCCAGTACTTC
TRBJ2-2 | - | TRBV9 | TRBD2 | CASSVGPSGRAETGELFF | TGTGCCAGCAGCGTAGGCCCTAGCGGGAGGGCCGAAACCGGGGAGCTGTTTTTT
TRBJ2-7 | - | TRBV29-1 | TRBD2 | CSVSVGSGGYEQYF | TGCAGCGTTTCGGTCGGCAGCGGGGGCTACGAGCAGTACTTC
TRBJ2-2 | few | TRBV9 | TRBD1 | CASSVEDRDGPGELFF | TGTGCCAGCAGCGTAGAAGACAGGGATGGGCCCGGGGAGCTGTTTTTT
TRBJ1-1 | - | TRBV5-1 | TRBD1 | CASSQGDRTNTEAFF | TGCGCCAGCAGCCAGGGGGACAGGACTAACACTGAAGCTTTCTTT
TRBJ1-2 | - | TRBV5-1 | - | CASSLANFNYGYTF | TGCGCCAGCAGCTTGGCAAACTTCAACTATGGCTACACCTTC
TRBJ2-2 | - | TRBV5-4 | TRBD1 | CASSLVSDRGDGELFF | TGTGCCAGCAGCTTGGTTTCGGACAGGGGTGACGGGGAGCTGTTTTTT
TRBJ1-1 | - | TRBV7-2 | - | CASSPLAGGTEAFF | TGTGCCAGCAGCCCACTTGCGGGGGGAACTGAAGCTTTCTTT
TRBJ1-5 | - | TRBV27 | TRBD1 | CASTPLGTGVSNQPQHF | TGTGCCAGCACTCCCCTGGGGACAGGGGTTAGCAATCAGCCCCAGCATTTT
TRBJ1-1 | - | TRBV3-1/TRBV3-2 | - | CASSQDRKQNTEAFF | TGTGCCAGCAGCCAAGATAGAAAGCAGAACACTGAAGCTTTCTTT
TRBJ2-1 | - | TRBV7-3 | TRBD2 | CASSLGLLAGNNEQFF | TGTGCCAGCAGCTTAGGTTTGCTAGCGGGTAACAATGAGCAGTTCTTC
TRBJ2-2 | - | TRBV9 | - | CASSRRDTGELFF | TGTGCCAGCAGCCGTCGGGACACCGGGGAGCTGTTTTTT
TRBJ1-4 | - | TRBV3-1/TRBV3-2 | TRBD1 | CASSPGGPQWEKLFF | TGTGCCAGCAGCCCAGGGGGACCTCAGTGGGAAAAACTGTTTTTT
TRBJ1-1 | - | TRBV18 | - | CASSPLGGSTEAFF | TGTGCCAGCTCACCACTCGGGGGGTCCACTGAAGCTTTCTTT
TRBJ1-2 | once | TRBV29-1 | - | CSVVGGGYGYTF | TGCAGCGTTGTGGGAGGGGGCTATGGCTACACCTTC
TRBJ1-5 | - | TRBV19 | - | CASTWTVNQPQHF | TGTGCCAGTACCTGGACAGTCAATCAGCCCCAGCATTTT
TRBJ2-1 | - | TRBV6-5 | - | CASMRTTYNEQFF | TGTGCCAGCATGAGGACTACCTACAATGAGCAGTTCTTC
TRBJ1-5 | - | TRBV6-1 | TRBD1 | CASSGPGQGLSWQPQHF | TGTGCCAGCAGTGGGCCGGGACAGGGGTTATCTTGGCAGCCCCAGCATTTT
TRBJ2-1 | - | TRBV19 | - | CASSMAANHNEQFF | TGTGCCAGTAGTATGGCCGCAAACCACAATGAGCAGTTCTTC
TRBJ2-1 | - | TRBV19 | TRBD2 | CASSTASGASNEQFF | TGTGCCAGTAGTACGGCTAGCGGGGCCAGCAATGAGCAGTTCTTC
TRBJ2-7 | few | TRBV28 | TRBD2 | CASSSASPSGYYEQYF | TGTGCCAGCAGTTCGGCGAGTCCTAGCGGATATTACGAGCAGTACTTC
TRBJ2-2 | once | TRBV24-1 | TRBD1 | CATTSVGQGGTGELFF | TGTGCCACCACCAGTGTGGGACAGGGCGGCACCGGGGAGCTGTTTTTT
TRBJ2-2 | - | TRBV10-3 | - | CAISDPWGRKNTGELFF | TGTGCCATCAGTGATCCCTGGGGGCGGAAGAACACCGGGGAGCTGTTTTTT
TRBJ2-1 | - | TRBV7-2 | TRBD1 | CASSRDRGYHEQFF | TGTGCCAGCAGCCGGGACAGGGGTTATCATGAGCAGTTCTTC
TRBJ2-5 | few | TRBV7-2 | - | CASSVGQPKETQYF | TGTGCCAGCAGCGTCGGACAGCCAAAAGAGACCCAGTACTTC
TRBJ1-2 | - | TRBV18 | - | CASSPEQGTDGYTF | TGTGCCAGCTCACCTGAGCAGGGGACGGATGGCTACACCTTC
TRBJ1-6 | - | TRBV4-2 | - | CASSQPGVVSPLHF | TGTGCCAGCAGCCAACCGGGAGTCGTCTCACCCCTCCACTTT
TRBJ2-3 | once | TRBV3-1/TRBV3-2 | - | CASSFVASARTDTQYF | TGTGCCAGCAGCTTCGTGGCTAGCGCTCGCACAGATACGCAGTATTTT
TRBJ2-1 | - | TRBV3-1/TRBV3-2 | - | CASSQPLQGNEQFF | TGTGCCAGCAGCCAACCACTTCAGGGCAATGAGCAGTTCTTC
TRBJ2-3 | - | TRBV2 | TRBD1 | CASSRQGTSTDTQYF | TGTGCCAGCAGTAGACAGGGGACTAGCACAGATACGCAGTATTTT
TRBJ1-2 | - | TRBV6-5 | - | CASSYSIGVASYGYTF | TGTGCCAGCAGTTACTCGATCGGGGTGGCGAGCTATGGCTACACCTTC
TRBJ2-1 | - | TRBV5-1 | - | CASSSSTRGNEQFF | TGCGCCAGCAGCTCGTCAACTCGGGGGAATGAGCAGTTCTTC
TRBJ1-2 | - | TRBV5-1 | TRBD1 | CASSLDSDRGHYGYTF | TGCGCCAGCAGCCTCGATTCGGACAGGGGGCACTATGGCTACACCTTC
TRBJ1-6 | - | TRBV6-5 | - | CASSRGGVRSPLHF | TGTGCCAGCAGCCGAGGAGGCGTACGCTCACCCCTCCACTTT
TRBJ2-6 | - | TRBV7-9 | TRBD1 | CASSGQGTGANVLTF | TGTGCCAGCAGCGGACAGGGTACTGGGGCCAACGTCCTGACTTTC
TRBJ2-6 | - | TRBV20-1 | - | CSASSGQIISFSGANVLTF | TGCAGTGCTAGTTCCGGACAGATCATCTCTTTCTCTGGGGCCAACGTCCTGACTTTC
TRBJ2-4 | - | TRBV28 | - | CASSTRGKGLAKNIQYF | TGTGCCAGCAGTACCCGAGGCAAGGGACTAGCCAAAAACATTCAGTACTTC
TRBJ1-6 | - | TRBV11-1 | - | CASSLLYRSPLHF | TGTGCCAGCAGCTTATTGTATCGTTCACCCCTCCACTTT
TRBJ2-1 | - | TRBV7-2 | TRBD2 | CASSLIPSGRNEQFF | TGTGCCAGCAGCTTAATCCCTAGCGGGAGGAATGAGCAGTTCTTC
TRBJ1-5 | - | TRBV9 | - | CASSVGQDYNQPQHF | TGTGCCAGCAGCGTAGGGCAGGACTATAATCAGCCCCAGCATTTT
TRBJ1-5 | - | TRBV3-1/TRBV3-2 | TRBD1 | CASSPWTGHGQPQHF | TGTGCCAGCAGCCCATGGACAGGGCATGGACAGCCCCAGCATTTT
TRBJ1-3 | - | TRBV2 | - | CASESRSSGNTIYF | TGTGCCAGCGAGTCTAGAAGCTCTGGAAACACCATATATTTT